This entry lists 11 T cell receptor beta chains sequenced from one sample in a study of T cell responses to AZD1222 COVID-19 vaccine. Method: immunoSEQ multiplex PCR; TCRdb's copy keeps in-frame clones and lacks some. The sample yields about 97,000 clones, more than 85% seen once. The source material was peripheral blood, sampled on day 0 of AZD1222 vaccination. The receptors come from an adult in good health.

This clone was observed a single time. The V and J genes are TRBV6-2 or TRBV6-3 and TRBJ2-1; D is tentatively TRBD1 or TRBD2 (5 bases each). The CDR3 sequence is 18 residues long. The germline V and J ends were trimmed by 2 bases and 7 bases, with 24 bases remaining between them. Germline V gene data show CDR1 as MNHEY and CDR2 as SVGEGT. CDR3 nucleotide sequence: TGTGCCAGCAGTTACAACGCCCCGGGGTGGGGACCCCGGAATGAGCAGTTCTTC. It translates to CASSYNAPGWGPRNEQFF.

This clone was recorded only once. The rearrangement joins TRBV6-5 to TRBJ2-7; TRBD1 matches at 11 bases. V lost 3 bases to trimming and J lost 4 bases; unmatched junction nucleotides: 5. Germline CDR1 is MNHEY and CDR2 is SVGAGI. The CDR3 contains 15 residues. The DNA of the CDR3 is TGTGCCAGCAGTTATCCGGGACAGGGGGAGTACGAGCAGTACTTC. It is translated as CASSYPGQGEYEQYF.

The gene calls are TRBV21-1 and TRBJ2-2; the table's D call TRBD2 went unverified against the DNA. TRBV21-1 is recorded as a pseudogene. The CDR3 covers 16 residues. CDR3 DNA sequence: TGTGCCAGCAGCAAAGGTCAGAGGGCGCGCATCGGGGAGCTGTTTTTT. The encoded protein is CASSKGQRARIGELFF.

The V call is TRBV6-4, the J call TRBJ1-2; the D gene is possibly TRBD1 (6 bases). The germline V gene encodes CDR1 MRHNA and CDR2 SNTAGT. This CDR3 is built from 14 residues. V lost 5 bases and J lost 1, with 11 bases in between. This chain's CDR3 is CASSPDRNNYGYTF. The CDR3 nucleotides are TGTGCCAGCAGTCCGGACAGAAATAACTATGGCTACACCTTC.

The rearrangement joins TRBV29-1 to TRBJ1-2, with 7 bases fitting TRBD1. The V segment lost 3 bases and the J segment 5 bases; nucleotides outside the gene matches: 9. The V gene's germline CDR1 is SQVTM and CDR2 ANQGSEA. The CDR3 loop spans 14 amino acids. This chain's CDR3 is CSVDGQGGGYGYTF. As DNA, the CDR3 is TGCAGCGTTGATGGTCAGGGGGGAGGGTATGGCTACACCTTC.

CDR3 loop: CASSLGQGTYNSPLHF. In nucleotides, the CDR3 is TGTGCCAGCAGCCTCGGACAGGGCACCTATAATTCACCCCTCCACTTT. This chain connects TRBV3-1 (or the pseudogene TRBV3-2) to TRBJ1-6; 8 bases are a match to TRBD1. The junction had 4 bases not matched to a gene; V was cut back by 4 bases and J by 2 bases. Looked up from germline, CDR1 is LGHDT and CDR2 is YNNKEL (reference sequence). CDR3 length: 16 residues.

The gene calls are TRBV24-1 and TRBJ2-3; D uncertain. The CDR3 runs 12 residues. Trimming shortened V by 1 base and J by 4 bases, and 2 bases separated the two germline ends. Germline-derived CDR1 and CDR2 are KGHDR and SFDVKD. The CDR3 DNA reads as TGTGCCACCAGTGATTTTTCAGATACGCAGTATTTT. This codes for CATSDFSDTQYF.

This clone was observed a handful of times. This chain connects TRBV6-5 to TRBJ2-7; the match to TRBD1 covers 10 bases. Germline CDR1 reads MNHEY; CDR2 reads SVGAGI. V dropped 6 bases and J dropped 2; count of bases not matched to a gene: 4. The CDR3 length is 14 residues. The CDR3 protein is CASRQTGGAYEQYF. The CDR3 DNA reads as TGTGCCAGCAGGCAGACAGGGGGCGCCTACGAGCAGTACTTC.

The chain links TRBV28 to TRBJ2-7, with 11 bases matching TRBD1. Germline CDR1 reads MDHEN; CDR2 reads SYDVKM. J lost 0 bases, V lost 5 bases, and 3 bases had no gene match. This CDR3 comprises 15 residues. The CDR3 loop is CASSRTGGYSYEQYF. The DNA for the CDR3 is TGTGCCAGCAGTCGGACAGGGGGCTACTCCTACGAGCAGTACTTC.

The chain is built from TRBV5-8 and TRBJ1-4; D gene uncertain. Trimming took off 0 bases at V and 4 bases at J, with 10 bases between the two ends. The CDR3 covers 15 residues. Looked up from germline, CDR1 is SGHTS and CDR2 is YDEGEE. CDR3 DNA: TGTGCCAGCAGCTTGGTAGCAGCCTTTAATGAAAAACTGTTTTTT. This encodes CASSLVAAFNEKLFF.

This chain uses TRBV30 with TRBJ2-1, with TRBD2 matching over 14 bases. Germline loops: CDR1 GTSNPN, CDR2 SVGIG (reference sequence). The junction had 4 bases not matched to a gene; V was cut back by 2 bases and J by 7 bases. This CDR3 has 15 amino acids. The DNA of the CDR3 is TGTGCCTGGAGTACCGGGACTAGCGGGAGTAATGAGCAGTTCTTC. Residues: CAWSTGTSGSNEQFF.